The source of this T cell receptor (beta chain) is a study of blood T cell repertoires in COVID-19. TCRdb keeps only in-frame clones here, not all; method: immunoSEQ multiplex PCR. The table includes about 200,000 clones, 70% to 90% detected once. The germline V and J ends were trimmed by 5 bases and 0 bases, with 15 bases remaining between them. This CDR3 has 16 amino acids. The germline CDR1 and CDR2 sequences are SGHRS and YFSETQ. Sequencing was done on a sample of peripheral blood. The source is an elderly woman with acute or convalescent COVID-19. The rearrangement links TRBV5-1 to TRBJ2-1; weak D call: TRBD2 (6 bases). For the CDR3, the DNA is TGCGCCAGCAGTCCCCCCTTGGGGGGCTCCTACAATGAGCAGTTCTTC. It encodes CASSPPLGGSYNEQFF.